The sequence of this TCR beta chain was determined in a study of cytomegalovirus exposure and HLA in healthy donors. Findings and caveats of the study: Overall, approximately 180 TCR beta chains were annotated as cytomegalovirus-associated.

A remark on this clone: Its antigen remains unidentified.

V shed 1 base and J 10 bases; nucleotides not matched to a gene: 10. The CDR3 length is 16 residues. The germline gives CDR1 SGHTA, CDR2 FQGNSA. Use of 60 Vbeta and 13 Jbeta primers characterized the PCR. Sequenced by immunoSEQ multiplex PCR; TCRdb stores in-frame clones only, minus some. The profile shows roughly 150,000 clones, over 70% of them singletons. This chain connects TRBV7-2 to TRBJ2-1; TRBD2 matches at 10 bases. This sequence was found in a man aged 40-49 years in good health and CMV-seronegative. The sequenced material came from PBMCs. This CDR3 reads CASSLVRLAGATEQFF. The CDR3 DNA reads as TGTGCCAGCAGCTTAGTTAGACTAGCGGGTGCCACCGAGCAGTTCTTC.